The 21 T cell receptor beta chains in this list originate from one sample, sequenced in a study of cytomegalovirus exposure and HLA in healthy donors. PCR employed 60 Vbeta and 13 Jbeta primers. Data came from immunoSEQ multiplex PCR; TCRdb stores just in-frame clones and leaves some out. The sample shows about 40,000 clones, approximately 86% of them seen only once. Material for sequencing was PBMCs. These receptors all stem from a woman aged 18-30 years in good health and CMV-seropositive.

The chain employs TRBV6-1 and TRBJ2-3; D ambiguous. Germline values: CDR1 MNHNS, CDR2 SASEGT. With 4 bases removed from V and 0 bases from J, the gap between germline ends came to 8 bases. The CDR3 contains 14 residues. CDR3 loop: CASSVAVSTDTQYF. The CDR3 region has the DNA TGTGCCAGCAGTGTTGCGGTTAGCACAGATACGCAGTATTTT.

This chain joins TRBV6-5 and TRBJ2-1; TRBD2 agrees at 13 bases. The CDR3 extends over 16 amino acids. CDR1 is MNHEY and CDR2 is SVGAGI in the germline V gene. Unmatched junction bases numbered 7, after V lost 4 bases and J lost 7 bases. This CDR3 reads CASSWLTSGRSNEQFF. The DNA of the CDR3 is TGTGCCAGCAGTTGGCTGACTAGCGGGAGGTCAAATGAGCAGTTCTTC.

The rearrangement joins TRBV18 to TRBJ2-1; 13 positions match TRBD2. Germline V gives CDR1 KGHSH, CDR2 LQKENI. V shed 3 bases and J 8 bases; nucleotides not matched to a gene: 7. This CDR3 is 16 amino acids long. The CDR3 DNA reads as TGTGCCAGCTCACCTCCACTAGCGGGGGGGGGTTATGAGCAGTTCTTC. It codes for CASSPPLAGGGYEQFF.

The chain uses TRBV28 and TRBJ2-2; D not resolved. V was trimmed by 6 bases and J by 2 bases, leaving 13 bases between them. Per germline, CDR1 MDHEN and CDR2 SYDVKM. The CDR3 is made up of 15 amino acids. The CDR3 sequence: CASRRQKGNTGELFF. In nucleotides, the CDR3 is TGTGCCAGCAGACGACAAAAAGGAAACACCGGGGAGCTGTTTTTT.

The chain uses TRBV5-1 and TRBJ2-1; 10 bases are shared with TRBD2. V shed 5 bases, J shed 4 bases, and the junction held 12 bases outside the gene matches. Germline lookup yields CDR1 SGHRS and CDR2 YFSETQ. The CDR3 covers 17 residues. CDR3 region: CASRFVAGGLAYNEQFF. CDR3 nucleotides: TGCGCCAGCAGATTCGTAGCGGGGGGATTAGCGTACAATGAGCAGTTCTTC.

The V gene is TRBV9, the J gene TRBJ2-2, with TRBD2 identical over 11 bases. J was trimmed by 6 bases and V by 0 bases; bases with no gene match: 1. This CDR3 region has 15 residues. Per the germline V gene, CDR1 is SGDLS and CDR2 is YYNGEE. In DNA form, the CDR3 reads TGTGCCAGCAGCGTAGTAGCGGGGGGGCCCGGGGAGCTGTTTTTT. Translating gives CASSVVAGGPGELFF.

This chain joins TRBV2 and TRBJ2-1, with 10 bases lining up with TRBD2. Germline CDR1 reads SNHLY; CDR2 reads FYNNEI. The CDR3 spans 15 residues. V lost 6 bases to trimming and J lost 7 bases; unmatched junction nucleotides: 9. CDR3 DNA sequence: TGTGCCAGCAGCCTCCTAGCGGGGGTTAATAATGAGCAGTTCTTC. Its protein product is CASSLLAGVNNEQFF. The entire variable domain, with the rest obtained from reference TRBV2 and TRBJ2-1, is as follows: EPEVTQTPSHQVTQMGQEVILRCVPISNHLYFYWYRQILGQKVEFLVSFYNNEISEKSEIFDDQFSVERPDGSNFTLKIRSTKLEDSAMYFCASSLLAGVNNEQFFGPGTRLTVL.

This chain joins TRBV30 and TRBJ2-7, with 13 nucleotides matching TRBD2. Germline CDR1 GTSNPN, CDR2 SVGIG (reference sequence). CDR3 length: 14 amino acids. V gave up 3 bases and J gave up 8 bases; unmatched junction bases: 7. The chain's CDR3 is CAWSALAGGLKQYF. In DNA form, the CDR3 reads TGTGCCTGGAGCGCACTAGCGGGAGGGCTCAAGCAGTACTTC.

The rearrangement joins TRBV5-1 to TRBJ2-3, with D possibly being TRBD2 (7 bases). CDR1 is SGHRS, CDR2 YFSETQ, per germline. The V and J ends lost 5 bases and 0 bases respectively, with 10 bases between them. The CDR3 spans 14 residues. CDR3 in DNA: TGCGCCAGCAGTCGGGGGGCCAGCACAGATACGCAGTATTTT. Its translation is CASSRGASTDTQYF.

This rearrangement joins TRBV28 to TRBJ2-7; 7 positions agree with TRBD2. Trimming removed 7 bases from V and 4 bases from J; junction bases left unmatched: 7. The CDR3 has 13 residues. Looked up from germline, CDR1 is MDHEN and CDR2 is SYDVKM. The DNA for the CDR3 is TGTGCCAGCATAAATGGCGGGGGATACGAGCAGTACTTC. It codes for CASINGGGYEQYF.

This clone was recorded only once. V and J are TRBV29-1 and TRBJ2-1; D perhaps matches TRBD1 (6 bases). V was shortened by 8 bases and J by 6 bases, with 17 bases between the two germline ends. CDR1 is SQVTM, CDR2 ANQGSEA, per germline. The CDR3 spans 13 residues. The CDR3 sequence is CSKTGLRGNEQFF. For the CDR3, the DNA is TGCAGCAAGACAGGCTTACGGGGCAATGAGCAGTTCTTC.

The chain couples TRBV10-3 to TRBJ1-1; TRBD1 might be the D (6 bases). Deletions cut 4 bases from V and 6 bases from J, with 12 bases between. Per germline, CDR1 ENHRY and CDR2 SYGVKD. This CDR3 region has 13 residues. The CDR3 reads CAISGTQGPEAFF. DNA for the CDR3: TGTGCCATCAGTGGGACACAGGGCCCTGAAGCTTTCTTT.

V usage is TRBV28 and J usage is TRBJ2-7; no firm D call. The CDR3 contains 15 residues. Trimming removed 1 base from V and 2 bases from J, with 12 bases in between. Per germline, CDR1 MDHEN and CDR2 SYDVKM. The CDR3 DNA follows: TGTGCCAGCAGTTTATTCACAGCTAAGCCCTACGAGCAGTACTTC. This sequence encodes CASSLFTAKPYEQYF. The full variable domain, its missing parts supplied by reference TRBV28 and TRBJ2-7, is DVKVTQSSRYLVKRTGEKVFLECVQDMDHENMFWYRQDPGLGLRLIYFSYDVKMKEKGDIPEGYSVSREKKERFSLILESASTNQTSMYLCASSLFTAKPYEQYFGPGTRLTVT.

This chain connects TRBV29-1 to TRBJ1-1; weak D call: TRBD1 (5 bases). The germline V gene encodes CDR1 SQVTM and CDR2 ANQGSEA. Trimming took off 4 bases at V and 3 bases at J, with 15 bases between the two ends. The CDR3 runs to 14 residues. CDR3 sequence: CSVAFRGGDTEAFF. In nucleotides, the CDR3 is TGCAGCGTTGCGTTTCGGGGGGGGGACACTGAAGCTTTCTTT.

This clone was found a few times. This chain links TRBV27 with TRBJ2-5, with D maybe TRBD1 (6 bases). Germline-derived CDR1 and CDR2 are MNHEY and SMNVEV (reference sequence). V was trimmed by 6 bases and J by 4 bases, leaving 18 bases between them. CDR3 length: 15 amino acids. CDR3 coding DNA: TGTGCCAGCAGCACTTACAGGGCAACTCCAGAGACCCAGTACTTC. Its translation: CASSTYRATPETQYF.

This chain links TRBV6-4 with TRBJ2-3, with 8 bases that match TRBD1. Unmatched junction bases numbered 5, after V lost 4 bases and J lost 2 bases. Germline V gene sequence: CDR1 MRHNA, CDR2 SNTAGT. The CDR3 contains 15 residues. The CDR3 region has the DNA TGTGCCAGCAGTGCTGGGACAGGAAACACAGATACGCAGTATTTT. As protein: CASSAGTGNTDTQYF.

This clone was seen only a few times. The chain recombines TRBV19 with TRBJ2-5; D remains ambiguous. The CDR3 has 12 residues. V lost 5 bases, J lost 3 bases, and 7 bases lay in between. The V gene's germline CDR1 is LNHDA and CDR2 SQIVND (reference sequence). The DNA for the CDR3 is TGTGCCAGTAGTCCCGACAAAGAGACCCAGTACTTC. It yields the protein CASSPDKETQYF. The full variable domain, in which reference TRBV19 and TRBJ2-5 provide the parts outside the CDR3, is DGGITQSPKYLFRKEGQNVTLSCEQNLNHDAMYWYRQDPGQGLRLIYYSQIVNDFQKGDIAEGYSVSREKKESFPLTVTSAQKNPTAFYLCASSPDKETQYFGPGTRLLVL.

J is TRBJ2-7 and V is TRBV15, with 10 nucleotides matching TRBD1. This CDR3 comprises 15 residues. The V and J ends lost 0 bases and 6 bases, in that order; junction bases with no gene match: 5. Germline V gene data show CDR1 as LNHNV and CDR2 as YYDKDF (reference sequence). As DNA, the CDR3 is TGTGCCACCAGCAGAGATAAGGGACAGGGGCGCGAGCAGTACTTC. This gives the protein CATSRDKGQGREQYF. The full variable domain, with the rest looked up from reference TRBV15 and TRBJ2-7, is DAMVIQNPRYQVTQFGKPVTLSCSQTLNHNVMYWYQQKSSQAPKLLFHYYDKDFNNEADTPDNFQSRRPNTSFCFLDIRSPGLGDTAMYLCATSRDKGQGREQYFGPGTRLTVT.

V gene TRBV5-4 combines with J gene TRBJ1-2, with D uncertain. Germline V gene sequence: CDR1 SGHNT, CDR2 YYREEE (reference sequence). The CDR3 totals 17 residues. V was clipped by 0 bases and J by 4 bases, with 19 bases between them. For the CDR3, the DNA is TGTGCCAGCAGCTTGGTGCACTCGTCGGGGTTAGGCTATGGCTACACCTTC. Amino acid sequence: CASSLVHSSGLGYGYTF.

V gene TRBV28 combines with J gene TRBJ2-3; a possible D gene is TRBD2 (7 bases). Between the trimmed V and J ends, which lost 6 bases and 14 bases, there was a span of 18 bases. Germline loops: CDR1 MDHEN, CDR2 SYDVKM. CDR3 length equals 12 residues. As DNA, the CDR3 is TGTGCCAGCAGGGGTGGGGGGGCCGGGTGGTATTTT. This encodes CASRGGGAGWYF.

This clone was observed a few times. V usage is TRBV19 and J usage is TRBJ2-7, with D possibly TRBD1 on 6 matching bases. CDR1 and CDR2 from the germline V gene are LNHDA and SQIVND (reference sequence). CDR3 size: 16 residues. V was trimmed by 2 bases and J by 7 bases, leaving 21 bases between them. CDR3 DNA sequence: TGTGCCAGTAGTATATCTGGGCTACCTTCAAGGGGGGAGCAGTACTTC. Amino acids: CASSISGLPSRGEQYF.